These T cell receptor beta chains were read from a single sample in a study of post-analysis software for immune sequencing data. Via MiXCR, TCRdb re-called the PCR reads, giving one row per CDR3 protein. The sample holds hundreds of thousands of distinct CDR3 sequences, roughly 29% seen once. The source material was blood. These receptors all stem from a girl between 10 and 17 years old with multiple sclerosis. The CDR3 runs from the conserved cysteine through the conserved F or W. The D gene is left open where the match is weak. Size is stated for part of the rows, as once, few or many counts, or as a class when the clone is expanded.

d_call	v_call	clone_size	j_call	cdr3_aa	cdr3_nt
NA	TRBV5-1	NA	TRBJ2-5	CASRGISQVETQYF	TGCGCCAGCAGGGGTATTAGCCAGGTCGAGACCCAGTACTTC
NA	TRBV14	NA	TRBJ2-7	CASSQDSMGSRNTQYF	TGTGCCAGCAGCCAAGATTCAATGGGTAGCCGGAACACTCAGTACTTC
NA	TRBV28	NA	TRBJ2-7	CASSRRAYEQYF	TGTGCCAGCAGTCGACGGGCCTACGAGCAGTACTTC
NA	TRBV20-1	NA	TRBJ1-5	CSASRVDHPQHF	TGCAGTGCTAGTCGCGTGGACCACCCCCAGCATTTT
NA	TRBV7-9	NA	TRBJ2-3	CASSTPAGESTTADTQYF	TGTGCCAGCAGCACCCCGGCCGGGGAATCCACCACCGCGGATACGCAGTATTTT
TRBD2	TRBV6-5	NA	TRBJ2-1	CASSQTSGRFYNEQFF	TGTGCCAGCAGTCAGACTAGCGGGAGATTTTACAATGAGCAGTTCTTC
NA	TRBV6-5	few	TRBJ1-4	CASSYREREKRFF	TGTGCCAGCAGTTACAGGGAACGAGAAAAACGGTTTTTT
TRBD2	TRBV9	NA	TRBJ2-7	CASSATGLAGTYEQYF	TGTGCCAGCAGCGCAACCGGACTAGCGGGAACATACGAGCAGTACTTC
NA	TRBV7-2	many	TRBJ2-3	CASSQAPDTQYF	TGTGCCAGCAGCCAGGCCCCAGATACGCAGTATTTT
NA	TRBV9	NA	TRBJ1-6	CASSESTGFQPPLHF	TGTGCCAGCAGCGAAAGCACGGGGTTTCAGCCACCCCTCCACTTT
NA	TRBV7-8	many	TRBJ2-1	CASSLGPLNEQFF	TGTGCCAGCAGCCTCGGCCCTCTAAATGAGCAGTTCTTC
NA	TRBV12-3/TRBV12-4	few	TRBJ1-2	CASSLDKHGYTF	TGTGCCAGCAGTTTAGACAAACATGGCTACACCTTC
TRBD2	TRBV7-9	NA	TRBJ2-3	CASSSNPGLAKDTQYF	TGTGCCAGCAGCTCAAATCCGGGACTAGCAAAAGATACGCAGTATTTT
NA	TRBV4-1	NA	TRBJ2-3	CASSQALAGLPTDTQYF	TGCGCCAGCAGCCAGGCACTTGCGGGACTGCCCACAGATACGCAGTATTTT
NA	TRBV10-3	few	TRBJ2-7	CAISAPGHNYEQYF	TGTGCCATCAGTGCCCCGGGACACAACTACGAGCAGTACTTC
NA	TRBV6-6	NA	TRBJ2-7	CASSYDFLGEQYF	TGTGCCAGCAGTTACGACTTCCTAGGGGAGCAGTACTTC
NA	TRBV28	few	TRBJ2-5	CASRLTGMETQYF	TGTGCCAGCAGGCTTACAGGGATGGAGACCCAGTACTTC
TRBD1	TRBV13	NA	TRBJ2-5	CASSLGTADETQYF	TGTGCCAGCAGCCTCGGGACAGCGGACGAGACCCAGTACTTC
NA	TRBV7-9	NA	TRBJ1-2	CASTRGQAASGYTF	TGTGCCAGCACCCGTGGGCAGGCGGCGTCTGGCTACACCTTC
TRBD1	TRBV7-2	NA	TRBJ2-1	CASSLASTGWSYNEQFF	TGTGCCAGCAGCTTAGCTTCGACAGGGTGGTCCTACAATGAGCAGTTCTTC
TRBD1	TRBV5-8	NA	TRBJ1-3	CASSWTGRSSGNTIYF	TGTGCCAGCAGCTGGACAGGGAGAAGCTCTGGAAACACCATATATTTT
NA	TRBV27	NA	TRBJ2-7	CASSLSWGETGEQYF	TGTGCCAGCAGTTTATCTTGGGGGGAGACGGGGGAGCAGTACTTC
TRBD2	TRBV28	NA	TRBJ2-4	CASSLPWEGSKNIQYF	TGTGCCAGCAGTTTACCCTGGGAGGGATCCAAAAACATTCAGTACTTC
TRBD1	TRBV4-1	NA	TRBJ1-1	CASSQDGIMTGMNTEAFF	TGCGCCAGCAGCCAAGATGGGATTATGACAGGGATGAACACTGAAGCTTTCTTT
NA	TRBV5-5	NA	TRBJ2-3	CASSPAPDSTDTQYF	TGTGCCAGCAGCCCGGCCCCCGACAGCACAGATACGCAGTATTTT
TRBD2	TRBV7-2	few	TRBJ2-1	CASSRWTSGSSYNEQFF	TGTGCCAGCAGCCGTTGGACTAGCGGCAGCTCCTACAATGAGCAGTTCTTC
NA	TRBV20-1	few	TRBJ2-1	CSASQGGGTYNEQFF	TGTAGTGCTAGTCAAGGTGGCGGGACCTACAATGAGCAGTTCTTC
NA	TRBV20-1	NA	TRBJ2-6	CSARDRWAGANVLTF	TGCAGTGCTAGAGATAGGTGGGCTGGGGCCAACGTCCTGACTTTC
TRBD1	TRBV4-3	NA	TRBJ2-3	CASSPSGTGYTDTQYF	TGCGCCAGCAGCCCGAGCGGGACAGGGTACACAGATACGCAGTATTTT
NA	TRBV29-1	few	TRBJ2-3	CSVSGGLYTQYF	TGCAGCGTTAGTGGGGGTCTATATACGCAGTATTTT
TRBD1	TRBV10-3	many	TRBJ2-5	CAISGGQGETQYF	TGTGCCATCAGTGGAGGACAGGGGGAGACCCAGTACTTC
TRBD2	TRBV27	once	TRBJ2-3	CASTRTSGRSTDTQYF	TGTGCCAGCACTAGGACTAGCGGGAGGAGCACAGATACGCAGTATTTT
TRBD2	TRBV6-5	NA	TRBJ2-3	CASRSLAGGGTDTQYF	TGTGCCAGCAGAAGTCTAGCGGGAGGGGGCACAGATACGCAGTATTTT
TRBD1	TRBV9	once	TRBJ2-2	CASTDRGNTGELFF	TGTGCCAGCACGGACAGGGGGAACACCGGGGAGCTGTTTTTT
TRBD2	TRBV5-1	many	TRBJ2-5	CASSRGREETQYF	TGCGCCAGCAGCCGGGGGAGGGAGGAGACCCAGTACTTC
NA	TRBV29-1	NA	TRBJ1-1	CSVDGGRTEAFF	TGCAGCGTTGACGGGGGGCGAACTGAAGCTTTCTTT
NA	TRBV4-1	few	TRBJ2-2	CASSQVGNTGELFF	TGCGCCAGCAGCCAAGTTGGGAACACCGGGGAGCTGTTTTTT
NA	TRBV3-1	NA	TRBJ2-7	CASSLTGSTYEQYF	TGTGCCAGCAGCCTTACAGGGAGCACCTACGAGCAGTACTTC
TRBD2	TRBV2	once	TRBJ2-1	CASSDLAGDLYNDQFF	TGTGCCAGCAGTGATCTAGCGGGGGATCTTTACAATGATCAGTTCTTC
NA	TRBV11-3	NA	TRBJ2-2	CASSLGLSQTGELFF	TGTGCCAGCAGCTTAGGCCTTAGCCAGACCGGGGAGCTGTTTTTT
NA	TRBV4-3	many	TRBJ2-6	CASSQDGPGLGGANVLTF	TGCGCCAGCAGCCAAGATGGCCCGGGTCTAGGTGGGGCCAACGTCCTGACTTTC
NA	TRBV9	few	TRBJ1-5	CASSVEPGNQPQHF	TGTGCCAGCAGCGTAGAGCCGGGTAATCAGCCCCAGCATTTT
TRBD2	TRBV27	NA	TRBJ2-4	CASSLSLAGLGGQYF	TGTGCCAGCAGTTTAAGTCTAGCAGGGCTGGGGGGGCAGTACTTC
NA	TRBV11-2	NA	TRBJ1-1	CASGLGPSEAFF	TGTGCCAGCGGCTTGGGTCCGAGTGAAGCTTTCTTT
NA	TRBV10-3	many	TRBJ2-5	CAISVGETQYF	TGTGCCATCAGTGTGGGAGAGACCCAGTACTTC
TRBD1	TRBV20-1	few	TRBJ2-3	CSAGTDLEWTDTQYF	TGCAGTGCCGGGACAGACCTCGAATGGACAGATACGCAGTATTTT
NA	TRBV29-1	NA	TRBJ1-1	CSVATGSAEAFF	TGCAGCGTTGCGACAGGTTCGGCTGAAGCTTTCTTT
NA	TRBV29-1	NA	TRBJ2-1	CSDRESYNEQFF	TGCAGCGACCGGGAGTCCTACAATGAGCAGTTCTTC
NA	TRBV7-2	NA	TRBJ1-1	CASSPTAGMNTEAFF	TGTGCCAGCAGCCCCACTGCAGGGATGAACACTGAAGCTTTCTTT
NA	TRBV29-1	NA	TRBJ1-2	CSVEARGMGNYGYTF	TGCAGCGTTGAAGCCCGGGGGATGGGGAACTATGGCTACACCTTC
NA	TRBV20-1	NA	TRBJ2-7	CSATGAYLGAEQYF	TGCAGTGCTACAGGGGCCTACCTGGGGGCCGAGCAGTACTTC
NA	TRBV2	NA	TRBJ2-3	CASTTNWADVAADTQYF	TGTGCCAGCACCACCAACTGGGCAGACGTCGCGGCAGATACGCAGTATTTT
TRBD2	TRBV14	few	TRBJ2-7	CASSHIAGARSEQYF	TGTGCCAGCAGCCACATAGCGGGAGCACGGTCAGAGCAGTACTTC
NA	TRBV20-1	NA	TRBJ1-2	CSARSTGGNYGYTF	TGCAGTGCTAGATCCACAGGAGGAAACTATGGCTACACCTTC